This TCR beta chain was sequenced for a study of beta chain features in type 1 diabetes. Purity (above 95%) was reached by all sorted populations. The length of the CDR3 is 15 residues. Germline V CDR1 and CDR2: SGHDN, FVKESK. Trimming removed 1 base from V and 6 bases from J, with 15 bases in between. What was sequenced were expressed TCRB transcripts, since all of the isolated RNA had been reverse transcribed. Some clones are missing from TCRdb's copy, which holds only in-frame ones; the method was immunoSEQ multiplex PCR. The table has around 340,000 clones, around a fifth seen once; the top ten hold 0.035% to 0.05%.

The sequence was collected from a young woman in good health. The chain uses TRBV14 and TRBJ2-5, with D tentatively TRBD1 (6 bases). Sequencing was done on a sample of naive CD4+ T cells from blood. CDR3 sequence (DNA): TGTGCCAGCAGCCAAGCGGCAGGGGCGGCGAAGACCCAGTACTTC. Amino acids: CASSQAAGAAKTQYF.